In its sample, the clone carrying this TCR beta chain was seen a few times. Germline assignment: CDR1 SGHRS and CDR2 YFSETQ. This CDR3 region has 13 residues. V was trimmed by 1 base and J by 7 bases, leaving 11 bases between them. Assay: immunoSEQ multiplex PCR; the TCRdb copy retains only in-frame clones and omits some. The sample lists some 130,000 clones, approximately 90% occurring once. The data are from a study of control samples from healthy donors and cancer patients. The chain links TRBV5-1 to TRBJ1-1, with D tentatively TRBD1 (5 bases). The source material was blood. The sequence derives from a man aged 18 to 29 in good health. DNA of the CDR3: TGCGCCAGCAGCTTGAGCAGGGTGGATGAAGCTTTCTTT. Its protein product is CASSLSRVDEAFF.